This T cell receptor beta chain stems from a study of control samples from healthy donors and cancer patients. Per germline, CDR1 SGHAT and CDR2 FQNNGV. V was clipped by 5 bases and J by 4 bases, with 15 bases between them. CDR3 length: 15 residues. Produced via immunoSEQ multiplex PCR; TCRdb's table is partial and in-frame only. The data hold 110,000 to 150,000 clones, with 89% observed a single time. This chain connects TRBV11-2 to TRBJ2-1; D is ambiguous. The material sequenced was blood. The TCR originated in a man in his thirties or forties in good health. The CDR3 reads CASSPRTTSYNEQFF. The CDR3 coding sequence is TGTGCCAGCAGCCCTAGGACCACCTCGTACAATGAGCAGTTCTTC.